Here is one T cell receptor beta chain with its context. This clonotype showed up many times. Its recognized antigen is unknown. No base-level quality is on record; no much larger clone is a single base apart. The sample belongs to a study of patients and donors after allogeneic stem cell transplantation (dated by TCRdb to the early 2020s). For CDR1 and CDR2, the germline V gene lists MNHEY and SVGEGT. Inclusive of the bounding cysteine and phenylalanine, the CDR3 is 13 residues long. Only the CDR3 region is kept as DNA, spanning 39 bases read in frame from base 1. Trimming costs V 9 bases and J 7 bases, and their ends lie 13 bases apart. Libraries were prepared through RT-PCR. The sequencing machine was a NextSeq 550. TCRdb reprocessing: public reads trimmed at Q25 with fastp, clones called with MiXCR, in-frame beta chains kept. Every CDR3 protein is listed once, alongside the most common genes and DNA of its rows. This sample lists fewer than 25,000 distinct CDR3 sequences; roughly 4.5% were detected once. Of the sample, about 40% falls within the top ten clones.

The rearrangement joined TRBV6-2 or TRBV6-3 to TRBJ1-6; the D gene is perhaps TRBD1, from 6 matching bases. The receptor was isolated from a human donor who was either an allogeneic HSCT recipient or a stem cell or donor lymphocyte infusion donor (not recorded which). It is not recorded whose cells these are; they may come from a transplant donor. Sequences were obtained from blood, either unsorted or a sorted T cell fraction (not recorded which). The DNA sequence follows: TGTGCCAGTCGAGGGGGTCCGAATTCACCCCTCCACTTT. Translated, this gives CASRGGPNSPLHF.